This TCR beta chain came from a study of blood T cell repertoires in COVID-19. Libraries were prepared by immunoSEQ multiplex PCR; TCRdb keeps only in-frame clonotypes and omits some of them. This sample yields a few hundred thousand clones, of which 82% are seen a single time; approximately 3.1% belongs to the top ten. The V and J ends lost 1 base and 2 bases respectively, with 15 bases between them. Germline V lookup: CDR1 SGHTA, CDR2 FQGNSA. The CDR3 contains 17 residues. The chain employs TRBV7-2 and TRBJ1-3; D is perhaps TRBD1 (5 bases). Sequenced sample: peripheral blood. This TCR was sampled from a woman aged 18-35 years with acute or convalescent COVID-19. CDR3 bases: TGTGCCAGCAGCTTAGTGGGCGGGGCAGGGACTGGAAACACCATATATTTT. Amino acid sequence: CASSLVGGAGTGNTIYF.